These 21 T cell receptor beta chains came from one sample sequenced in a study of shared clonotypes between healthy human individuals. The repertoire was sequenced with immunoSEQ multiplex PCR; TCRdb's copy has only in-frame clones and lacks some. This table has about 2.3 million clones, about 92% appearing once. Sample: naive CD4+ T cells from PBMCs. Stated subset: CD45RA+ positively selected. The receptors here all came from a man aged 18 to 35 in good health. Some clones in this sample may be carry-over from other donors' samples.

This clone was detected only a few times. This rearrangement joins TRBV18 to TRBJ2-7; 9 positions match TRBD1. Unmatched junction bases numbered 9, after V lost 1 base and J lost 5 bases. The germline V gene encodes CDR1 KGHSH and CDR2 LQKENI. The CDR3 extends over 16 amino acids. CDR3 sequence reads: CASSPLGTGMTHEQYF. The CDR3 coding sequence is TGTGCCAGCTCACCACTAGGGACAGGGATGACTCACGAGCAGTACTTC.

V and J are TRBV30 and TRBJ2-3, with 7 bases fitting TRBD1. Unmatched junction bases numbered 5, after V lost 3 bases and J lost 8 bases. CDR1 is GTSNPN, CDR2 SVGIG, per germline (reference sequence). The CDR3 is made up of 12 amino acids. CDR3 loop: CAWRAQGSTQYF. DNA for the CDR3: TGTGCCTGGAGAGCACAGGGGAGTACGCAGTATTTT.

V gene TRBV19 combines with J gene TRBJ2-3; D remains unclear. Germline CDR1 LNHDA, CDR2 SQIVND (reference sequence). V shed 3 bases and J shed 0 bases, with 7 bases lying between them. The CDR3 length is 14 residues. CDR3 in amino acids: CASSIVPSTDTQYF. The CDR3 DNA reads as TGTGCCAGTAGTATTGTACCTAGCACAGATACGCAGTATTTT.

The genes are TRBV29-1 and TRBJ2-1, with D unclear. The CDR3 spans 15 residues. V was pared by 7 bases and J by 2 bases, with 18 bases between. Germline values: CDR1 SQVTM, CDR2 ANQGSEA. CDR3 sequence: CSGSVFWRTYNEQFF. The CDR3 nucleotides are TGCAGCGGCTCGGTTTTCTGGCGGACCTACAATGAGCAGTTCTTC.

The rearrangement links TRBV11-1 to TRBJ1-2, with D hard to call. Per the germline V gene, CDR1 is SGHAT and CDR2 is FQDESV (reference sequence). V shed 1 base and J shed 4 bases, with 7 bases lying between them. CDR3 length: 13 amino acids. The CDR3 nucleotides are TGTGCCAGCAGCTTAGGACGGACCTATGGCTACACCTTC. Translating it yields CASSLGRTYGYTF.

The table lists this clone with a few counts. CDR3 residues: CASSLGQGAYGYTF. CDR3 nucleotide sequence: TGTGCCAGCAGCTTAGGACAGGGGGCCTATGGCTACACCTTC. The chain combines TRBV14 with TRBJ1-2; 11 nucleotides agree with TRBD1. CDR3 size: 14 residues. Germline V gene data show CDR1 as SGHDN and CDR2 as FVKESK. J lost 4 bases, V lost 5 bases, and 3 bases had no gene match.

The chain has TRBV29-1 and TRBJ1-1; D perhaps matches TRBD1 (5 bases). Trimming removed 3 bases from V and 3 bases from J, with 17 bases in between. The CDR3 is 15 amino acids. Germline CDR1 is SQVTM and CDR2 is ANQGSEA. The DNA for the CDR3 is TGCAGCGTTGAGCCCCCCGGGCAGGGAGACACTGAAGCTTTCTTT. The encoded protein is CSVEPPGQGDTEAFF.

The rearrangement joins TRBV11-2 to TRBJ2-3; 7 nucleotides align to TRBD2. The V gene end was trimmed by 5 bases and the J gene end by 3 bases; junction bases not matched to a gene: 5. Germline lookup yields CDR1 SGHAT and CDR2 FQNNGV. The CDR3 totals 14 residues. The CDR3 is CASSPRGVTDTQYF. CDR3 nucleotides: TGTGCCAGCAGCCCACGGGGGGTTACAGATACGCAGTATTTT.

The V gene is TRBV28, the J gene TRBJ2-1; 10 bases are shared with TRBD1. This CDR3 region has 15 residues. The V gene end was trimmed by 5 bases and the J gene end by 6 bases; junction bases not matched to a gene: 7. Germline CDR1 is MDHEN and CDR2 is SYDVKM. CDR3 nucleotides: TGTGCCAGCAGTGCCCCGGGACAGGGGATCAATGAGCAGTTCTTC. This sequence encodes CASSAPGQGINEQFF.

The chain carries TRBV9 and TRBJ2-7; maybe TRBD1 (5 bases). The CDR3 covers 16 residues. The V and J ends lost 0 bases and 0 bases respectively, with 13 bases between them. From germline, CDR1 is SGDLS and CDR2 YYNGEE. This CDR3 is CASSVADSLISYEQYF. CDR3 in DNA: TGTGCCAGCAGCGTAGCCGACAGCCTCATCTCCTACGAGCAGTACTTC.

Comments on this clone: At the DNA level, this CDR3 is encoded by other sequences in the same sample as well. V usage is TRBV9 and J usage is TRBJ2-7; 11 bases fit TRBD2. The CDR3 length is 15 residues. Germline CDR1 SGDLS, CDR2 YYNGEE. With V trimmed by 0 bases and J by 3 bases, 2 bases remained unmatched. The CDR3 nucleotides read TGTGCCAGCAGCGTAGGGGGACTAGCGGACTACGAGCAGTACTTC. This codes for CASSVGGLADYEQYF. The variable domain in full, with the rest retrieved from reference TRBV9 and TRBJ2-7, is DSGVTQTPKHLITATGQRVTLRCSPRSGDLSVYWYQQSLDQGLQFLIQYYNGEERAKGNILERFSAQQFPDLHSELNLSSLELGDSALYFCASSVGGLADYEQYFGPGTRLTVT.

The chain is built from TRBV10-3 and TRBJ1-2; no reliable D call. Trimming took off 4 bases at V and 2 bases at J, with 11 bases between the two ends. Germline lookup yields CDR1 ENHRY and CDR2 SYGVKD. The CDR3 loop spans 14 amino acids. The CDR3 protein is CAISGDTGNYGYTF. In DNA form, the CDR3 reads TGTGCCATCAGTGGCGACACCGGAAACTATGGCTACACCTTC.

The gene calls are TRBV9 and TRBJ2-7, with 11 bases matching TRBD2. The CDR3 consists of 16 residues. Unmatched junction bases numbered 7, after V lost 0 bases and J lost 5 bases. Germline loops: CDR1 SGDLS, CDR2 YYNGEE. The CDR3 reads CASSVGIAGGPHEQYF. As DNA, the CDR3 is TGTGCCAGCAGCGTAGGTATAGCGGGAGGGCCACACGAGCAGTACTTC.

The J gene is TRBJ1-4, the V gene TRBV6-1; D unclear. The V end lost 6 bases, the J end lost 5 bases, and 13 bases lay between the germline ends. The CDR3 runs 14 residues. Looked up from germline, CDR1 is MNHNS and CDR2 is SASEGT. The chain's CDR3 is CASSPGSRNEKLFF. The CDR3 DNA follows: TGTGCCAGCAGCCCGGGAAGTCGCAATGAAAAACTGTTTTTT.

Comment on this clone: Other nucleotide sequences from this sample produce the same CDR3. This chain connects TRBV20-1 to TRBJ2-5; no definite D call. CDR1 DFQATT and CDR2 SNEGSKA come from the germline V gene (reference sequence). The V gene lost 5 bases and the J gene lost 5 bases, with 6 bases spanning the gap. The CDR3 contains 10 residues. The CDR3 region has the DNA TGCAGTGCTGGCCAGGAGACCCAGTACTTC. This sequence encodes CSAGQETQYF.

J is TRBJ2-7 and V is TRBV6-1; no definite D call. The length of the CDR3 is 13 residues. Trimming removed 4 bases at V and 3 bases at J, with 10 bases between. Germline V gene sequence: CDR1 MNHNS, CDR2 SASEGT. The CDR3 sequence: CASSVSHFYEQYF. CDR3 DNA sequence: TGTGCCAGCAGTGTTTCGCACTTCTACGAGCAGTACTTC.

The chain couples TRBV25-1 to TRBJ1-1; TRBD1 might be the D (5 bases). V lost 1 base and J 5 bases, leaving 14 bases between the germline ends. The CDR3 totals 15 residues. Germline lookup yields CDR1 MGHDK and CDR2 SYGVNS. The CDR3 loop is CASSESGPGLTEAFF. CDR3 nucleotide sequence: TGTGCCAGCAGTGAATCTGGACCAGGGTTAACTGAAGCTTTCTTT.

CDR3 amino acids: CASRKKWDILSYGYTF. The CDR3 DNA is TGTGCCAGCAGGAAAAAGTGGGACATACTATCCTATGGCTACACCTTC. The V and J genes are TRBV28 and TRBJ1-2; D may be TRBD1 (6 bases). Germline lookup yields CDR1 MDHEN and CDR2 SYDVKM. The V and J ends lost 6 bases and 4 bases respectively, with 21 bases between them. The CDR3 is 16 amino acids.

The V gene is TRBV5-1, the J gene TRBJ2-7; a possible D gene is TRBD2 (5 bases). V lost 0 bases, J lost 5 bases, and 15 bases lay in between. CDR1 SGHRS and CDR2 YFSETQ come from the germline V gene. This CDR3 region has 15 residues. As DNA, the CDR3 is TGCGCCAGCAGCTTGGGTGGGGAGCCTCACCACGAGCAGTACTTC. Protein: CASSLGGEPHHEQYF. Filled out from reference TRBV5-1 and TRBJ2-7, the complete variable domain reads KAGVTQTPRYLIKTRGQQVTLSCSPISGHRSVSWYQQTPGQGLQFLFEYFSETQRNKGNFPGRFSGRQFSNSRSEMNVSTLELGDSALYLCASSLGGEPHHEQYFGPGTRLTVT.

Comments on this clone: Other nucleotide sequences from this sample produce the same CDR3. The chain recombines TRBV5-1 with TRBJ2-1; TRBD2 might be the D (5 bases). V lost 0 bases, J lost 6 bases, and 10 bases lay in between. The V gene's germline CDR1 is SGHRS and CDR2 YFSETQ. This CDR3 is 14 amino acids long. This CDR3 reads CASSLAVLANEQFF. Written as DNA, the CDR3 is TGCGCCAGCAGCTTGGCTGTCCTAGCCAATGAGCAGTTCTTC.

Regarding this clone: Other DNA sequences in the sample encode the same CDR3. The chain has TRBV7-9 and TRBJ2-3, with unresolved D. Germline V gene sequence: CDR1 SEHNR, CDR2 FQNEAQ (reference sequence). V lost 3 bases, J lost 0 bases, and 7 bases lay in between. This CDR3 has 14 amino acids. CDR3 protein: CASSLGLSTDTQYF. CDR3 DNA sequence: TGTGCCAGCAGCTTGGGCCTTAGCACAGATACGCAGTATTTT.